This T cell receptor beta chain appears in the sequencing data of a study of vaccination effects on CD4 cells after COVID-19. Study-level information: Following the second dose by a median of 72 days, the post-vaccine samples were obtained.

As to this clone: What it recognizes is unknown.

The data were produced by immunoSEQ multiplex PCR, yet TCRdb's version contains in-frame clones alone and is incomplete. The data contain about 16,000 clones, roughly 68% of them singletons. Before sequencing took place, the ViraFEST assay used viral peptide pools to expand antigen-specific CD4+ T cells. Culture lasted roughly 9 days before CD4+ T cell isolation. Two-dose BNT162b2 or mRNA-1273 vaccination was given to participants. The authors exchanged half the medium for IL-2 medium on days 3 and 7. V was clipped by 6 bases and J by 1 base; unmatched bases: 7. Per germline, CDR1 KGHSH and CDR2 LQKENI. This CDR3 has 15 residues.

This chain connects TRBV18 to TRBJ1-1; 8 bases are a match to TRBD1. The specimen was CD4+ T cells from PBMCs cultured with SARS-CoV-2 spike peptides, collected after COVID-19 vaccination. The sequence derives from a human donor who received a COVID-19 vaccine. The CDR3 loop is CASSESQGANTEAFF. In nucleotides, the CDR3 is TGTGCCAGCTCTGAATCTCAGGGGGCGAACACTGAAGCTTTCTTT.